The sequence of this TCR beta chain was determined in a study of blood T cells in healthy people across ages. Notes on this clonotype: What it recognizes is unknown.

In germline, CDR1 is SGDLS, CDR2 YYNGEE. This CDR3 region has 15 residues. Trimming removed 4 bases from V and 5 bases from J; junction bases left unmatched: 12. Points from the study as a whole: While age rose, TCR beta diversity per million T cells dropped in a roughly linear way. Diversity figures based on one million T cells were deemed too low.

A second 7 to 11 cycle PCR used barcoded and J-beta primers. Per sample, CDR3-containing paired-end reads numbered at least 3 million. TCRdb re-called the 5' RACE reads through MiXCR, storing one row per CDR3 protein. The data contain more than 800,000 distinct CDR3 sequences, 40% to 45% of them seen just once; the ten biggest clones take up over 15%. This clonotype was obtained from a woman aged 55-75 years in good health. The chain joins TRBV9 to TRBJ2-7; TRBD2 matches 7 bases. Specimen: blood. This CDR3 is CASSRGRAGRDEQYF. The CDR3 region has the DNA TGTGCCAGCAGCAGAGGACGAGCGGGAAGGGACGAGCAGTACTTC.